This TCR beta chain was found in a study of shared clonotypes between healthy human individuals. The study drew its donors from healthy HIV-negative adults without recent acute infections or vaccinations. Produced via immunoSEQ multiplex PCR; TCRdb's table is partial and in-frame only. The sample yields more than 2 million clones, approximately 95% seen once. Trimming pared 5 bases from V and 7 bases from J, leaving 6 bases between. Germline V gene sequence: CDR1 MNHEY, CDR2 SMNVEV (reference sequence). This CDR3 is built from 12 residues. As regards this clone: Other DNA sequences in this specimen translate into the identical CDR3.

The V and J genes are TRBV27 and TRBJ1-6; tentative D call: TRBD1 (5 bases). Sample: naive CD4+ T cells sorted from blood. As to subset: CD45RA+ positively selected. The clonotype originates from a man younger than 35 in good health. The CDR3 loop is CASSRGNSPLHF. CDR3 DNA sequence: TGTGCCAGCAGTCGGGGGAATTCACCCCTCCACTTT.